This T cell receptor beta chain derives from a study of cytomegalovirus exposure and HLA in healthy donors. Study results and caveats: More than 150 TCR beta chains were listed as cytomegalovirus-associated. Later analysis identified a missense DCLRE1C variant that was linked to TCR beta V- and J-gene trimming.

Both 60 Vbeta primers and 13 Jbeta primers went into the PCR. The protocol was immunoSEQ multiplex PCR, while the TCRdb copy is restricted to in-frame clones and leaves out a portion. The data show approximately 190,000 clones, 75% to 80% seen once. CDR1 and CDR2 from the germline V gene are SGHRS and YFSETQ. The CDR3 is made up of 15 amino acids. The germline V and J ends were trimmed by 0 bases and 2 bases, with 9 bases remaining between them. This clone has only one observation. Its antigen is currently unknown. The same CDR3 can be traced to other DNA sequences in this sample. Sequencing was done on a sample of PBMCs. V is TRBV5-1 and J is TRBJ1-3; a possible D gene is TRBD1 (6 bases). The receptor was isolated from a woman aged 25 to 45 in good health and CMV-seropositive. CDR3 nucleotide sequence: TGCGCCAGCAGCTTGGGAGCAGGGGCTGGAAACACCATATATTTT. This sequence encodes CASSLGAGAGNTIYF.